The present TCR beta chain was sequenced within a study of T cells after yellow fever vaccination. Study-level background: When fractions had low cell numbers, they were prepared with SMART-Seq v4 Ultra Low Input. Study-level findings and limits: Reappearing after the booster were most of the clones from primary vaccination (about 95% CD4, about 88% CD8).

TCRdb fed the 5' RACE reads into MiXCR, producing one record per CDR3 protein. The sample includes 150,000 to 200,000 distinct CDR3 sequences, almost 7% of them seen just once. This clonotype occurred many times. Its antigen is still unknown. The CDR3 has 13 residues. The V gene lost 6 bases and the J gene lost 4 bases, with 11 bases spanning the gap. CDR1 is LGHDT, CDR2 YNNKEL, per germline (reference sequence). Source: CD4+ T cells sorted from PBMCs, taken 4 to 6 days after the first yellow fever vaccination. The chain uses TRBV3-1 and TRBJ2-3; no reliable D call. This clonotype was sampled from a man in his late teens or twenties who received the YFV17D yellow fever vaccine. The CDR3 region is CASRSGPSDTQYF. The CDR3 region has the DNA TGTGCCAGCAGATCAGGACCGTCAGATACGCAGTATTTT.